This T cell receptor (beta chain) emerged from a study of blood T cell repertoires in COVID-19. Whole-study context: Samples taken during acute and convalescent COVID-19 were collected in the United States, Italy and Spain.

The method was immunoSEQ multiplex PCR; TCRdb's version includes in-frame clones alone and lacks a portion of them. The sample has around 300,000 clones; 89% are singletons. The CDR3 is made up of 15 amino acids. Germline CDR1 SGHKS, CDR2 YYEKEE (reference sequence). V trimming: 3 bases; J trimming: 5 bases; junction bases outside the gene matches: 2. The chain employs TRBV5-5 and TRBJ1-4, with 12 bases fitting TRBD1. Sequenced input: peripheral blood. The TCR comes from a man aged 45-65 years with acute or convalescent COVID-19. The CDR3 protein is CASSWDRGRNEKLFF. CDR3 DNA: TGTGCCAGCAGCTGGGACAGGGGGCGGAATGAAAAACTGTTTTTT. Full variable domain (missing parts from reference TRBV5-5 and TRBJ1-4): DAGVTQSPTHLIKTRGQQVTLRCSPISGHKSVSWYQQVLGQGPQFIFQYYEKEERGRGNFPDRFSARQFPNYSSELNVNALLLGDSALYLCASSWDRGRNEKLFFGSGTQLSVL.